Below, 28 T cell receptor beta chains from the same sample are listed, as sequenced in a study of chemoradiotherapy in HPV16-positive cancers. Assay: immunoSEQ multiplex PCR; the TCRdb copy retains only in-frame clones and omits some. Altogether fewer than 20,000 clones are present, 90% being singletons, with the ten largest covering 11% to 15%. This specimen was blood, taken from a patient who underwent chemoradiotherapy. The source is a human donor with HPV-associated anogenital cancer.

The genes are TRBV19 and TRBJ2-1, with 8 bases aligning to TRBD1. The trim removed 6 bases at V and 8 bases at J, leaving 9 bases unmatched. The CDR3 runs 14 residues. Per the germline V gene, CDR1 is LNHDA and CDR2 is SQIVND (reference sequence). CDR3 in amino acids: CASRPAGGPHEQFF. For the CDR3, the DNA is TGTGCCAGTAGGCCAGCAGGGGGCCCCCATGAGCAGTTCTTC.

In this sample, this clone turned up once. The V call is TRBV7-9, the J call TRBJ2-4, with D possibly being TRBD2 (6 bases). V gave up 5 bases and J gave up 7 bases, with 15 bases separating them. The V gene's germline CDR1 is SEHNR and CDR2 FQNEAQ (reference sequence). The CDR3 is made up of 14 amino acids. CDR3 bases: TGTGCCAGCAGCCACACCACGGAGGGGAACATTCAGTACTTC. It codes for CASSHTTEGNIQYF.

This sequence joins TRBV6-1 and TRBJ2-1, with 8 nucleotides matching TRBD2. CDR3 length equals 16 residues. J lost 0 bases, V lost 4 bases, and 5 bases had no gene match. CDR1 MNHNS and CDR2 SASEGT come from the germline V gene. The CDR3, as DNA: TGTGCCAGCAGTGCGGGACTAGGCGGCTCCTACAATGAGCAGTTCTTC. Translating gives CASSAGLGGSYNEQFF.

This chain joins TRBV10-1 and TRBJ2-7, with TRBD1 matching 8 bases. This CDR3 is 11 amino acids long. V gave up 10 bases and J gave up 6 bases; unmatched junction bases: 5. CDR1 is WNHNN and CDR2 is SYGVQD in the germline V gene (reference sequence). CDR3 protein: CATSDRGEQYV. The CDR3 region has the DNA TGCGCCACCTCTGACAGGGGCGAGCAGTACGTC.

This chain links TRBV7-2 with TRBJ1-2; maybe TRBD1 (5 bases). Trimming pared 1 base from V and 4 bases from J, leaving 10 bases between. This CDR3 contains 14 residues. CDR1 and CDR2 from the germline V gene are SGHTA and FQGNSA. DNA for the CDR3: TGTGCCAGCAGCTTAGATGCAGGGATCTATGGCTACACCTTC. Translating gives CASSLDAGIYGYTF.

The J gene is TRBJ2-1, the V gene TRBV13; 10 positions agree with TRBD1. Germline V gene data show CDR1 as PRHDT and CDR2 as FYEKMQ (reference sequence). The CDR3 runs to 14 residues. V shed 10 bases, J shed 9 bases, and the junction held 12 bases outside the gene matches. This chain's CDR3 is CAKNRDRGSFEQFF. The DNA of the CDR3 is TGTGCCAAAAACCGGGACAGGGGTAGTTTTGAGCAGTTCTTC.

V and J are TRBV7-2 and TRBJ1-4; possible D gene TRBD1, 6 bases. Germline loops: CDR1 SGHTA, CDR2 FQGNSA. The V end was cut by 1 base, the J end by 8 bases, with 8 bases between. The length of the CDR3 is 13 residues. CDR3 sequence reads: CASSLVTGEKLFF. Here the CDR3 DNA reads TGTGCCAGCAGCTTAGTGACAGGAGAAAAACTGTTTTTT.

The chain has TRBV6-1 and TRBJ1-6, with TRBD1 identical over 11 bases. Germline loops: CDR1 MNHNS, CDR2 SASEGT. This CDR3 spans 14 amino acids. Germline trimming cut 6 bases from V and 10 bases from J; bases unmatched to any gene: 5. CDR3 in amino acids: CASSSGQGGSPLHF. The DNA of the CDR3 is TGTGCCAGCAGCTCGGGACAGGGGGGCTCACCCCTCCACTTT.

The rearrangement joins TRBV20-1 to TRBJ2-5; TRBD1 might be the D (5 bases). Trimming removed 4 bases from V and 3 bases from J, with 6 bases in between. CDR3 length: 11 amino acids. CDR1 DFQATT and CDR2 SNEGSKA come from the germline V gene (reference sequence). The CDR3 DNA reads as TGCAGTGCTACAGGGAAAGAGACCCAGTACTTC. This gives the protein CSATGKETQYF.

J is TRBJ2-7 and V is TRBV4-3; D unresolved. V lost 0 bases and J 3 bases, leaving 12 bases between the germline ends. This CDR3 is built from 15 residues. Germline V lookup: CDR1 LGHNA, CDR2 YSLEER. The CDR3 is CASSQDLGGFYEQYV. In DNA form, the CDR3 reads TGCGCCAGCAGCCAAGATTTAGGCGGATTCTACGAGCAGTACGTC.

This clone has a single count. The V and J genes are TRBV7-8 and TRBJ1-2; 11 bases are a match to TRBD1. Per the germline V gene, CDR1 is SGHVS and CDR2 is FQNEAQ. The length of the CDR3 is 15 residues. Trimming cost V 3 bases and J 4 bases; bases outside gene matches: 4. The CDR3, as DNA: TGTGCCAGCAGCTTCGGGACAGGGGGAATCTATGGCTACACCTTC. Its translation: CASSFGTGGIYGYTF.

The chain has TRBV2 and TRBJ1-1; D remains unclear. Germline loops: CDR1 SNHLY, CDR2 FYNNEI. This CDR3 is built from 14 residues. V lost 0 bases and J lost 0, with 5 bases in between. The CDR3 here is CASSEANLNTEAFF. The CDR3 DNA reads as TGTGCCAGCAGTGAAGCGAACTTGAACACTGAAGCTTTCTTT. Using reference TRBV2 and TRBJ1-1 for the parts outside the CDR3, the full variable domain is EPEVTQTPSHQVTQMGQEVILRCVPISNHLYFYWYRQILGQKVEFLVSFYNNEISEKSEIFDDQFSVERPDGSNFTLKIRSTKLEDSAMYFCASSEANLNTEAFFGQGTRLTVV.

CDR3 sequence reads: CASSLDGSGQPQHF. The CDR3 DNA sequence: TGTGCCAGCAGCTTGGATGGGTCTGGGCAGCCCCAGCATTTT. This chain joins TRBV5-4 and TRBJ1-5; the D is unclear. CDR1 SGHNT and CDR2 YYREEE come from the germline V gene (reference sequence). The CDR3 is made up of 14 amino acids. Trimming stripped 0 bases from V and 7 bases from J, with 11 bases between. Full variable domain (rest looked up from reference TRBV5-4 and TRBJ1-5): ETGVTQSPTHLIKTRGQQVTLRCSSQSGHNTVSWYQQALGQGPQFIFQYYREEENGRGNFPPRFSGLQFPNYSSELNVNALELDDSALYLCASSLDGSGQPQHFGDGTRLSIL.

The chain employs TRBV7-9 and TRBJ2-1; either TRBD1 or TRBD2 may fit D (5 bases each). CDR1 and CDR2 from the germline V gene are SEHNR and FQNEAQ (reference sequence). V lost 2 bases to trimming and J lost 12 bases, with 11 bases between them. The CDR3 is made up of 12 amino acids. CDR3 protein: CASSLLGDGQFF. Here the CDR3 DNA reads TGTGCCAGCAGCTTACTGGGGGACGGGCAGTTCTTC.

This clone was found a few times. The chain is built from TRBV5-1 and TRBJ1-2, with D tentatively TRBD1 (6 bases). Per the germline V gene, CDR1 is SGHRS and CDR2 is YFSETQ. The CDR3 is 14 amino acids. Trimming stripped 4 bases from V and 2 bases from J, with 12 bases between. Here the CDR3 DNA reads TGCGCCAGCAGCGCCGGGGGCAGGAACTATGGCTACACCTTC. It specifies CASSAGGRNYGYTF.

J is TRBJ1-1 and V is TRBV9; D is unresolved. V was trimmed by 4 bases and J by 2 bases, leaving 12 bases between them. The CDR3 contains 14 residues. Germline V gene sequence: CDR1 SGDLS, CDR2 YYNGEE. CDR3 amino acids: CASSPATINTEAFF. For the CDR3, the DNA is TGTGCCAGCAGCCCTGCGACCATAAACACTGAAGCTTTCTTT.

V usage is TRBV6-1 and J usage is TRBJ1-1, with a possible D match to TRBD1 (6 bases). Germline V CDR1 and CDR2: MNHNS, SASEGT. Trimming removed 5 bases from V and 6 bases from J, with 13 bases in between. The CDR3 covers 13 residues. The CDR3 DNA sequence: TGTGCCAGCAGTCCCCAACAGGGCGCTGAAGCTTTCTTT. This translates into CASSPQQGAEAFF.

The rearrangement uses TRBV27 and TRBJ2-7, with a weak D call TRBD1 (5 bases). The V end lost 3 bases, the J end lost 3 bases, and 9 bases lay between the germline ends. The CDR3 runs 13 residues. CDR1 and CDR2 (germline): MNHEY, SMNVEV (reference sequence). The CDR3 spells CASSFGHDYEQYF. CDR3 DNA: TGTGCCAGCAGTTTCGGACACGACTACGAGCAGTACTTC.

The CDR3 DNA reads as TGTGCCAGCAGCTCCGGACTAGCAGGCTACAATGAGCAGTTCTTC. This encodes CASSSGLAGYNEQFF. The genes are TRBV14 and TRBJ2-1; 8 bases align to TRBD2. The ends lost 5 bases at V and 3 bases at J; junction bases unmatched: 6. Per the germline V gene, CDR1 is SGHDN and CDR2 is FVKESK. The CDR3 runs 15 residues.

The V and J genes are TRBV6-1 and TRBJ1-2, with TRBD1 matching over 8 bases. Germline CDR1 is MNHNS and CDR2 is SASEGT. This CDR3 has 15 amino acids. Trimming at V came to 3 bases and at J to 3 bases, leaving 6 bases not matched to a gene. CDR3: CASSDRTGLDYGYTF. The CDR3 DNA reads TGTGCCAGCAGTGACCGGACAGGGTTGGACTATGGCTACACCTTC.

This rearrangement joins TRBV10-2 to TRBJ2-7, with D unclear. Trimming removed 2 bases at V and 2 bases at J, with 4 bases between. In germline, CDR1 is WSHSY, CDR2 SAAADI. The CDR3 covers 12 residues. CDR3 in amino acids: CASSEVAYEQYF. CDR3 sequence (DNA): TGCGCCAGCAGTGAGGTAGCCTACGAGCAGTACTTC.

The CDR3 DNA reads TGTGCCAGCAGCTTAATCGGCAGGGGAGATGAAAAACTGTTTTTT. Protein: CASSLIGRGDEKLFF. The V and J genes are TRBV5-6 and TRBJ1-4, with TRBD1 as a possible D gene (6 bases). Germline V gene data show CDR1 as SGHDT and CDR2 as YYEEEE. CDR3 length: 15 residues. Trimming cost V 2 bases and J 6 bases, with 14 bases left between them.

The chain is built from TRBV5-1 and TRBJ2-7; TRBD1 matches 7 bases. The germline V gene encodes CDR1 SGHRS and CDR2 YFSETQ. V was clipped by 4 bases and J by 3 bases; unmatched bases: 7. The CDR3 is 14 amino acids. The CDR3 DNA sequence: TGCGCCAGCAGCAGAGGAAGGGACAGCTACGAGCAGTACTTC. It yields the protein CASSRGRDSYEQYF.

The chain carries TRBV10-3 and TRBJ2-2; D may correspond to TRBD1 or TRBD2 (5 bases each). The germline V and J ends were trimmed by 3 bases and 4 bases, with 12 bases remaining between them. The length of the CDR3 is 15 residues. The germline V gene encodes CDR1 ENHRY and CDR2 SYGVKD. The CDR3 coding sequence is TGTGCCATCAGTGATCAACCGGGACCCACCGGGGAGCTGTTTTTT. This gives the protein CAISDQPGPTGELFF.

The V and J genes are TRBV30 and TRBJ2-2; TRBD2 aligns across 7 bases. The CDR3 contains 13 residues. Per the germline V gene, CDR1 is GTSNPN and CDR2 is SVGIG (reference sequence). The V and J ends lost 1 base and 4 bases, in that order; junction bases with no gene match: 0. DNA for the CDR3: TGTGCCTGGAGTGGGACTAGCACCGGGGAGCTGTTTTTT. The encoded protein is CAWSGTSTGELFF.

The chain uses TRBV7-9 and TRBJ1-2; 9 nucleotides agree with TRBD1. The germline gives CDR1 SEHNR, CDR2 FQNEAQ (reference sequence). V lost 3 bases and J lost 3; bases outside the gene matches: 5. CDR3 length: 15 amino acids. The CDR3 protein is CASSFPTGGDYGYTF. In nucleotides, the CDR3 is TGTGCCAGCAGCTTCCCTACAGGGGGCGACTATGGCTACACCTTC.

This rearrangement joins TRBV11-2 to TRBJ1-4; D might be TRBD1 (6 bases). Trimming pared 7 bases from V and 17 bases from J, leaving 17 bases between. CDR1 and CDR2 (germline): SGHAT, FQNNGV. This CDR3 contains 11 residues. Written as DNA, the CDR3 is TGTGCCAGCACCCTAGGGGGGGCGCTTTTTTTT. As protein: CASTLGGALFF.

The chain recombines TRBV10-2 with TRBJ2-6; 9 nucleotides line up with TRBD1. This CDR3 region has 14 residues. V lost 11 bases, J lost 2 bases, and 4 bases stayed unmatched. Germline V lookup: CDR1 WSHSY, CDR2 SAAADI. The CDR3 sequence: CAVTGGTGANVLTF. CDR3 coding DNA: TGCGCCGTCACAGGGGGCACTGGGGCCAACGTCCTGACTTTC.